This T cell receptor beta chain appears in the sequencing data of a study of blood T cells in healthy people across ages. General study findings and limits: TCR beta diversity per million T cells fell roughly linearly with age.

The authors ran a second PCR of 7 to 11 cycles using a sample-barcoded 5' primer and a J-beta primer mix. In TCRdb, the 5' RACE reads were re-called with MiXCR into one record per CDR3 protein. The sample consists of about 780,000 distinct CDR3 sequences, around 62% of them appearing once. Concerning this clonotype itself: Its antigen is as yet unknown.

Trimming stripped 0 bases from V and 0 bases from J, with 11 bases between. Germline V gene data show CDR1 as SGHRS and CDR2 as YFSETQ. The CDR3 covers 16 residues. The TCR comes from a young man in good health. This chain links TRBV5-1 with TRBJ2-3; tentatively, D is TRBD1 or TRBD2 (5 bases each). Sequenced: blood. CDR3 sequence reads: CASSLEGELSTDTQYF. In DNA form, the CDR3 reads TGCGCCAGCAGCTTGGAAGGGGAGCTTAGCACAGATACGCAGTATTTT.